A selection of T cell receptor beta chains follows, all from one sample in a study of blood T cell repertoires in COVID-19. Profiling relied on immunoSEQ multiplex PCR, and the TCRdb table lists in-frame clones only, not all of them. The sample has roughly 260,000 clones; around 86% are singletons. Source material: peripheral blood. The receptor set was obtained from a man aged 35 to 55 who had recovered from COVID-19. The CDR3 runs from the conserved cysteine through the conserved F or W. D genes are given only for firm matches. Part of the rows lack a size; the others show once, few, many or a class for expanded clones.

>20|TRBJ2-6|TRBD1|.|TRBV4-3
TGCGCCAGCAGCCGCGTTCTTTCCGGGACAGGGGGCTCTGGGGCCAACGTCCTGACTTTC
CASSRVLSGTGGSGANVLTF
>15|TRBJ2-1|TRBD1|.|TRBV5-4
TGTGCCAGCAGCTCGACCCGCATCAGGGGGAATGAGCAGTTCTTC
CASSSTRIRGNEQFF
>15|TRBJ2-7|.|.|TRBV6-5
TGTGCCAGCAGTTCCAGCGGAACGGCAGCCTACGAGCAGTACTTC
CASSSSGTAAYEQYF
>15|TRBJ1-1|.|.|TRBV7-9
TGTGCCAGCAGCTTAGGGGGGCGAGGTAACACTGAAGCTTTCTTT
CASSLGGRGNTEAFF
>14|TRBJ2-5|TRBD2|many|TRBV7-8
TGTGCCAGCAGCTTAGAGAGCGGGGCAGAGACCCAGTACTTC
CASSLESGAETQYF
>15|TRBJ1-4|.|once|TRBV7-9
TGTGCCAGCAGCTCTGGGGCCTCAACTAATGAAAAACTGTTTTTT
CASSSGASTNEKLFF
>13|TRBJ1-6|.|.|TRBV27
TGTGCCAGCAGCTACAGGGAGAATTCACCCCTCCACTTT
CASSYRENSPLHF
>10|TRBJ2-2|.|.|TRBV6-5
TGTGCCAGCACCGCCGGGGAGCTGTTTTTT
CASTAGELFF
>17|TRBJ1-3|.|.|TRBV18
TGTGCCAGCTCACGGAACGGAGGAGCCAGCTCTGGAAACACCATATATTTT
CASSRNGGASSGNTIYF
>14|TRBJ1-2|.|.|TRBV7-2
TGTGCCAGCAGCTGGAGTGGACCGAGGGGGGGCTACACCTTC
CASSWSGPRGGYTF
>17|TRBJ2-1|TRBD1|.|TRBV14
TGTGCCAGCAGGCCCGGGACAGGCCTTAAAGACTACAATGAGCAGTTCTTC
CASRPGTGLKDYNEQFF
>18|TRBJ2-4|TRBD2|.|TRBV3-1/TRBV3-2
TGTGCCAGCAGCCAAGCGACTAGCGGGGGCCTAGCCAAAAACATTCAGTACTTC
CASSQATSGGLAKNIQYF
>19|TRBJ2-4|TRBD2|.|TRBV6-2/TRBV6-3
TGTGCCAGCAGTTGGCTTCAGCGGGGGGCCCCCCTAGCCAAAAACATTCAGTACTTC
CASSWLQRGAPLAKNIQYF
>15|TRBJ2-1|TRBD2|.|TRBV7-9
TGTGCCAGCAGCTCCCCGGGACTAGGGTACAATGAGCAGTTCTTC
CASSSPGLGYNEQFF
>14|TRBJ2-7|TRBD2|.|TRBV18
TGTGCCAGCTCCCCCTTGGGGACTAATAACGAGCAGTACTTC
CASSPLGTNNEQYF
>16|TRBJ2-3|TRBD1|.|TRBV9
TGTGCCAGCAGCCCCCGACAGGGTATTTCCACAGATACGCAGTATTTT
CASSPRQGISTDTQYF
>15|TRBJ1-3|.|.|TRBV19
TGTGCCAGTAGTCCCCGGGAACGCTCTGGAAACACCATATATTTT
CASSPRERSGNTIYF
>15|TRBJ1-6|TRBD1|few|TRBV7-2
TGTGCCAGCAGCTTAGTCGGGACAGGGATCTCACCCCTCCACTTT
CASSLVGTGISPLHF
>15|TRBJ2-5|TRBD2|.|TRBV4-3
TGCGCCAGCAGCCAGGGACTAGCGGGAGTAGAGACCCAGTACTTC
CASSQGLAGVETQYF
>15|TRBJ1-6|TRBD1|.|TRBV19
TGTGCCAGTAGTATCCACGCTACAGGGGATTCACCCCTCCACTTT
CASSIHATGDSPLHF
>16|TRBJ2-5|TRBD2|.|TRBV6-2/TRBV6-3
TGTGCCAGCAGTTACGAAATAGCGGGGTTCCAAGAGACCCAGTACTTC
CASSYEIAGFQETQYF
>16|TRBJ2-4|TRBD2|.|TRBV11-2
TGTGCCAGCAGCTTGACTAGCGGGAGGCGGGGAAACATTCAGTACTTC
CASSLTSGRRGNIQYF
>16|TRBJ1-5|.|.|TRBV7-8
TGTGCCAGCAGCTTAGCGAGGGACATCCTCAATCAGCCCCAGCATTTT
CASSLARDILNQPQHF
>14|TRBJ2-7|TRBD1|.|TRBV12-5
TGTGCTAGTGGTTGGGGGACAGGGGCCTACGAGCAGTACTTC
CASGWGTGAYEQYF
>19|TRBJ2-3|.|few|TRBV4-3
TGCGCCAGCAGCCAAGAGGGGGGGCTGCGGGGGAGAAACACAGATACGCAGTATTTT
CASSQEGGLRGRNTDTQYF
>15|TRBJ1-6|TRBD1|once|TRBV14
TGTGCCAGCAGCCAAACGACAGGGTTGAATTCACCCCTCCACTTT
CASSQTTGLNSPLHF
>12|TRBJ2-1|.|.|TRBV2
TGTGCCACCCAGGGAACCTACAATGAGCAGTTCTTC
CATQGTYNEQFF
>17|TRBJ1-2|TRBD1|.|TRBV7-9
TGTGCCAGCAGCAACCCGACAGGGAACAGGATTAACTATGGCTACACCTTC
CASSNPTGNRINYGYTF
>15|TRBJ1-4|.|.|TRBV3-1/TRBV3-2
TGTGCCAGCAGCCAAGATGGGGGGGCTAATGAAAAACTGTTTTTT
CASSQDGGANEKLFF
>11|TRBJ2-7|.|.|TRBV7-8
TGTGCCCTAGGGCAGGGCGACGAGCAGTACTTC
CALGQGDEQYF
>14|TRBJ2-7|TRBD1|once|TRBV5-1
TGCGCCAGCAGCCGCCGGGACAGGAATTCCGAGCAGTACTTC
CASSRRDRNSEQYF
>14|TRBJ2-7|.|.|TRBV6-6
TGTGCCAGCAAACCCTCTCCTAGCGCGGACGAGCAGTACTTC
CASKPSPSADEQYF
>17|TRBJ2-3|TRBD2|once|TRBV11-2
TGTGCCAGCAGCTTAGAACGACTAGCGGGACCTAGGGATACGCAGTATTTT
CASSLERLAGPRDTQYF
>12|TRBJ2-7|TRBD2|once|TRBV2
TGTGCCAGCAAGGAGCGGGGGAACGAGCAGTACTTC
CASKERGNEQYF
>14|TRBJ2-2|.|.|TRBV24-1
TGTGCCACCAGTGAATCAGGGTCGAACGGGGAGCTGTTTTTT
CATSESGSNGELFF
>16|TRBJ2-5|TRBD2|.|TRBV7-2
TGTGCCAGCAGCTTAGGACTAGCGGGGTACCAAGAGACCCAGTACTTC
CASSLGLAGYQETQYF
>14|TRBJ2-5|.|.|TRBV7-9
TGTGCCAGCAGCCCTCTCTCAGGGGGGGAGACCCAGTACTTC
CASSPLSGGETQYF
>12|TRBJ2-7|.|.|TRBV3-1/TRBV3-2
TGTGCCAGCAGCCAAACTTTGTACGAGCAGTACTTC
CASSQTLYEQYF
>14|TRBJ2-1|TRBD2|.|TRBV10-3
TGTGCCATCGGCGGGTCTAGCGGAGACAATGAGCAGTTCTTC
CAIGGSSGDNEQFF
>16|TRBJ2-2|TRBD2|.|TRBV18
TGTGCCAGCTCACCACCCCTAGCGGGAAGTAACGGGGAGCTGTTTTTT
CASSPPLAGSNGELFF
>12|TRBJ1-2|.|few|TRBV14
TGTGCCAGCAGCTTCGACAAGTATGGCTACACCTTC
CASSFDKYGYTF
>15|TRBJ1-4|TRBD1|.|TRBV7-7
TGTGCCAGCAGCACTAAACAGGGGGGGAATGAAAAACTGTTTTTT
CASSTKQGGNEKLFF
>16|TRBJ2-1|.|.|TRBV5-1
TGCGCCAGCAGGGAGAGGCTGGAAAGCTCCTACAATGAGCAGTTCTTC
CASRERLESSYNEQFF
>15|TRBJ2-5|TRBD2|.|TRBV5-4
TGTGCCAGCAGCTTGGTGCGGGGGGGCTCAGAGACCCAGTACTTC
CASSLVRGGSETQYF
>15|TRBJ2-1|TRBD2|.|TRBV5-8
TGTGCCAGCAGCTTTATAGCGGGGGGGCTCAATGAGCAGTTCTTC
CASSFIAGGLNEQFF
>17|TRBJ2-7|TRBD2|few|TRBV7-8
TGTGCCAGTACAGGACTAGCGGGAGCGACCAATCACTACGAGCAGTACTTC
CASTGLAGATNHYEQYF
>16|TRBJ1-5|.|.|TRBV12-2
TGTGCAAGTCGCTTAGAAAAGTGGGGGGAGGCTCAGCCCCAGCATTTT
CASRLEKWGEAQPQHF